The entry below gives a single T cell receptor (beta chain) sequence along with its context. Negative isolation yielded the CD8+ and CD4+ T cells, while FACS enriched the TEMRA cells. Random hexamers were used to reverse transcribe the RNA input (about 0.5 to 1 ug). TCRdb independently ran MiXCR on the immunoSEQ multiplex PCR reads; one entry per CDR3 protein. The sample yields about 250,000 distinct CDR3 sequences, around 93% seen once. The data were taken from a study of CD8 T cells in Susac syndrome. Trimming took off 1 base at V and 4 bases at J, with 15 bases between the two ends. Germline V gene data show CDR1 as SGHDT and CDR2 as YYEEEE. This CDR3 contains 17 residues.

The sequenced sample consisted of CD4+ T cells from PBMCs. The clonotype was recovered from a human donor with multiple sclerosis. The genes are TRBV5-6 and TRBJ1-6; D gene uncertain. CDR3 amino acids: CASSLWLQNQYNSPLHF. The CDR3 nucleotides read TGTGCCAGCAGCTTGTGGCTACAGAACCAATATAATTCACCCCTCCACTTT.